The clone carrying this T cell receptor (beta chain) was seen just once. The sample belongs to a study of blood T cell repertoires in COVID-19. On the study more broadly: Donors in the United States, Italy and Spain gave samples during acute or convalescent COVID-19.

Produced via immunoSEQ multiplex PCR; TCRdb's table is partial and in-frame only. The table includes 250,000 or so clones, 86% detected once. The CDR3 loop spans 15 amino acids. V trimming: 3 bases; J trimming: 10 bases; junction bases outside the gene matches: 11. Germline CDR1 is GTSNPN and CDR2 is SVGIG (reference sequence). Sequencing input: PBMCs or T cells enriched from blood (not recorded which). The chain carries TRBV30 and TRBJ1-4; 10 bases map to TRBD1. The origin of this receptor is a man aged 40-50 years who had recovered from COVID-19. The CDR3 region has the DNA TGTGCCTGGAGACAGACAGGGGGCGCCCAGGGAAAACTGTTTTTT. Protein product: CAWRQTGGAQGKLFF.